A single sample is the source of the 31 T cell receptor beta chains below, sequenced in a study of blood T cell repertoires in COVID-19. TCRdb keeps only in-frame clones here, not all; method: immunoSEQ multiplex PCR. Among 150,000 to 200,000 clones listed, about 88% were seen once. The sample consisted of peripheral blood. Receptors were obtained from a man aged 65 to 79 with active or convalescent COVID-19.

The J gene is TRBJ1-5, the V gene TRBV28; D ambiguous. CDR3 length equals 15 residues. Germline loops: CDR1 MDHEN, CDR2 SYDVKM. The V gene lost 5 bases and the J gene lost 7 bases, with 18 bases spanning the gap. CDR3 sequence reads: CASSRRGLSYQPQHF. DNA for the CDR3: TGTGCCAGCAGTCGTAGAGGCCTAAGCTACCAGCCCCAGCATTTT.

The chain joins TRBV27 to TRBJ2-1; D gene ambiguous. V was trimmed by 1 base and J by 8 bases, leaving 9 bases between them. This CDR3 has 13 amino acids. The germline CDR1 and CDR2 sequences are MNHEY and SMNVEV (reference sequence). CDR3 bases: TGTGCCAGCAGTTTATTGCCTATATATGAGCAGTTCTTC. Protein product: CASSLLPIYEQFF.

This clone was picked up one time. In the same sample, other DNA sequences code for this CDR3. CDR3 DNA: TGTGCCAGCAGTCCGGGGGACTCCTACGAGCAGTACTTC. This gives the protein CASSPGDSYEQYF. The V and J genes are TRBV28 and TRBJ2-7, with D tentatively TRBD2 (6 bases). V was pared by 5 bases and J by 0 bases, with 8 bases between. In germline, CDR1 is MDHEN, CDR2 SYDVKM. This CDR3 has 13 residues.

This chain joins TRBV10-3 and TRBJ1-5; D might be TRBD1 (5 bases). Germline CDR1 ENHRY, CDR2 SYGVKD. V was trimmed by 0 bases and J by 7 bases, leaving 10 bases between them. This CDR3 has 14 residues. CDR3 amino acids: CAISESGAGQPQHF. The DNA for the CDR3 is TGTGCCATCAGTGAGTCAGGGGCCGGGCAGCCCCAGCATTTT.

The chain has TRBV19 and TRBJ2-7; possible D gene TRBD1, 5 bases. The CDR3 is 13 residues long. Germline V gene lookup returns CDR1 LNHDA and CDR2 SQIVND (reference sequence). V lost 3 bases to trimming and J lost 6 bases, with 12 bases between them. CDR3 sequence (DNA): TGTGCCAGTAGTATGCTAGGGGTCGGCGAGCAGTACTTC. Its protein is CASSMLGVGEQYF.

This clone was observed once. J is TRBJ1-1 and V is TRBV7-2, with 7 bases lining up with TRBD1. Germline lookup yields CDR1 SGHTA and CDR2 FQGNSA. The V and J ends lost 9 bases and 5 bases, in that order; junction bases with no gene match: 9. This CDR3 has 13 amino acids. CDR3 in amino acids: CASRTGSPTEAFF. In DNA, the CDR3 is TGTGCCAGTCGGACAGGCTCTCCGACTGAAGCTTTCTTT.

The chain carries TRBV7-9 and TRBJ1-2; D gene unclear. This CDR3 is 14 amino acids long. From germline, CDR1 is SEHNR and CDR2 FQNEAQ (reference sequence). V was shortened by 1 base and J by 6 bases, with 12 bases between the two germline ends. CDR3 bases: TGTGCCAGCAGCTTAGGGGCGGGGTTCGATGGCTACACCTTC. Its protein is CASSLGAGFDGYTF.

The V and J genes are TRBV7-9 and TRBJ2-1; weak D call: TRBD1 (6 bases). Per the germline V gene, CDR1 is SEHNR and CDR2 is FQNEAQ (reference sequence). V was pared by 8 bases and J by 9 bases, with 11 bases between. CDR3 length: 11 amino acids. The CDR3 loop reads CASGTLGEQFF. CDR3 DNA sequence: TGTGCCAGCGGGACACTTGGTGAGCAGTTCTTC.

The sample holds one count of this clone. CDR3 in DNA: TGTGCCACCAGTCCCCGACAGGGAACTAATGAAAAACTGTTTTTT. Encoded protein: CATSPRQGTNEKLFF. The chain recombines TRBV15 with TRBJ1-4; TRBD1 matches at 7 bases. Germline CDR1 reads LNHNV; CDR2 reads YYDKDF (reference sequence). V trimming: 6 bases; J trimming: 1 base; junction bases outside the gene matches: 5. This CDR3 comprises 15 residues.

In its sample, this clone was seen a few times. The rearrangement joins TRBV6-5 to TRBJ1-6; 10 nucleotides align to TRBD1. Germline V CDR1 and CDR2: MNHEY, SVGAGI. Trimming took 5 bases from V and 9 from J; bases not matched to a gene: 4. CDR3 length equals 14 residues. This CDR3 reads CASSRTGGVSPLHF. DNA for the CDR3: TGTGCCAGCAGTCGGACAGGGGGTGTTTCACCCCTCCACTTT.

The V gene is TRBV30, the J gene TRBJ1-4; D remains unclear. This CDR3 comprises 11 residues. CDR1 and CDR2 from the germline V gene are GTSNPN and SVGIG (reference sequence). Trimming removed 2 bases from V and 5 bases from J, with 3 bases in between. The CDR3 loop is CAWSQNEKLFF. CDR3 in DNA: TGTGCCTGGAGTCAGAATGAAAAACTGTTTTTT.

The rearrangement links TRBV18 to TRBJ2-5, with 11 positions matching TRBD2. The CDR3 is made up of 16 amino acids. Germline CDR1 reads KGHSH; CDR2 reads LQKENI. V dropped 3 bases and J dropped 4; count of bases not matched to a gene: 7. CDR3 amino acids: CASSPVSTSGAETQYF. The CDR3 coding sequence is TGTGCCAGCTCACCCGTGTCGACTAGCGGGGCAGAGACCCAGTACTTC.

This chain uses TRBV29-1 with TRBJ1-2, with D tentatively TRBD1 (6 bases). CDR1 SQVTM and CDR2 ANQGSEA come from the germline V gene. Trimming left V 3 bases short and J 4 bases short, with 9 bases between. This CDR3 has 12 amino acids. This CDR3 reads CSVEPGVYGYTF. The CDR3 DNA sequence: TGCAGCGTTGAGCCAGGGGTCTATGGCTACACCTTC.

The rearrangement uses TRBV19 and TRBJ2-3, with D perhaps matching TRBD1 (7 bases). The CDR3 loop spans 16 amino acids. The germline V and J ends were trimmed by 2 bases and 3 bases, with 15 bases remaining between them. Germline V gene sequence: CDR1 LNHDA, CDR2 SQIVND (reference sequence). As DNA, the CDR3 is TGTGCCAGTAGTATAAATGGCAGGGGGGTAACAGATACGCAGTATTTT. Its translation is CASSINGRGVTDTQYF.

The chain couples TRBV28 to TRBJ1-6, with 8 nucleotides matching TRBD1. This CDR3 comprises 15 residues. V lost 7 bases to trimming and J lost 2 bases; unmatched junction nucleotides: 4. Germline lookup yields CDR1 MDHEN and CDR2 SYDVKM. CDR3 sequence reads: CASTWTGPYNSPLHF. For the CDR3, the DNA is TGTGCCAGCACCTGGACAGGGCCCTATAATTCACCCCTCCACTTT.

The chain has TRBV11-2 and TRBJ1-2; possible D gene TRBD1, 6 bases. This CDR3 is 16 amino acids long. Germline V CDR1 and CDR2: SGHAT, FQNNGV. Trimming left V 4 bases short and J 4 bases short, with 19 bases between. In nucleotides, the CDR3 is TGTGCCAGCAGCTCCGCTACGGGGCAGGGGACCTATGGCTACACCTTC. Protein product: CASSSATGQGTYGYTF.

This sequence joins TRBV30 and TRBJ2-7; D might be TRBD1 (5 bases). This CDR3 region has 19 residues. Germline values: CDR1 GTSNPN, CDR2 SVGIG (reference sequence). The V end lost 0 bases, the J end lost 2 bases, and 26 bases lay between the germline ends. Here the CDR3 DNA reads TGTGCCTGGAGTGTATTCTGGGGCAGGTCAGAACCTAGACCCTACGAGCAGTACTTC. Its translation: CAWSVFWGRSEPRPYEQYF. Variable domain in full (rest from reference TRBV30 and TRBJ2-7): SQTIHQWPATLVQPVGSPLSLECTVEGTSNPNLYWYRQAAGRGLQLLFYSVGIGQISSEVPQNLSASRPQDRQFILSSKKLLLSDSGFYLCAWSVFWGRSEPRPYEQYFGPGTRLTVT.

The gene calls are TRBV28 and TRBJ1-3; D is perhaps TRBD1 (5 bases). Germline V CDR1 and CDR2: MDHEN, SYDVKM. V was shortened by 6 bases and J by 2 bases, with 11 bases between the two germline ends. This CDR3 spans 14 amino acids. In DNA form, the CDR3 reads TGTGCCAGCAGCCAACCAGGGACTGGAAACACCATATATTTT. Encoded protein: CASSQPGTGNTIYF.

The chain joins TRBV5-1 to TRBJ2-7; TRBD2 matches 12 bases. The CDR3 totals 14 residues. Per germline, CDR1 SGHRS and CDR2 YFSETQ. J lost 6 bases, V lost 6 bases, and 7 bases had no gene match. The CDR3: CASTTSGSDGEQYF. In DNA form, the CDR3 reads TGCGCCAGCACGACTAGCGGGAGTGACGGCGAGCAGTACTTC.

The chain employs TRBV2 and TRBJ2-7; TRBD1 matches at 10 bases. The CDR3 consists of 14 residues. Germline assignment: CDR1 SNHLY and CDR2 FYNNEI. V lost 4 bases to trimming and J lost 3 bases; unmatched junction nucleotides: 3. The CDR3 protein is CASSGGQGHYEQYF. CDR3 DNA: TGTGCCAGCAGTGGGGGACAGGGGCACTACGAGCAGTACTTC.

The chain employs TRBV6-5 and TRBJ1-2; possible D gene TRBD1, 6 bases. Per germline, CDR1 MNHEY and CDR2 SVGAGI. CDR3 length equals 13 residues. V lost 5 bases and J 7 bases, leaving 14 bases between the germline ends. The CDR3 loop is CASSLTGVGGYTF. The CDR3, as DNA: TGTGCCAGCAGTCTGACAGGCGTCGGTGGCTACACCTTC.

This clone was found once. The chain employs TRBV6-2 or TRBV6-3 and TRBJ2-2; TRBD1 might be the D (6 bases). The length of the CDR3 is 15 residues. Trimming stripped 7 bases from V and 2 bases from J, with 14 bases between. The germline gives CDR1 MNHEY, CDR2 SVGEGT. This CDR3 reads CASTPGQINTGELFF. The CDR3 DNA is TGTGCCAGCACCCCAGGACAGATAAACACCGGGGAGCTGTTTTTT.

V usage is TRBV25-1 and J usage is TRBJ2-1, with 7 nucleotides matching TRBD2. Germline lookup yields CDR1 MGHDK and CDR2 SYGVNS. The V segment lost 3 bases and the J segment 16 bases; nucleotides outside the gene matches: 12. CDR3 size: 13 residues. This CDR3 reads CASSDATRTSRFF. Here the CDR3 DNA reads TGTGCCAGCAGTGATGCGACTCGGACTAGTCGCTTCTTC.

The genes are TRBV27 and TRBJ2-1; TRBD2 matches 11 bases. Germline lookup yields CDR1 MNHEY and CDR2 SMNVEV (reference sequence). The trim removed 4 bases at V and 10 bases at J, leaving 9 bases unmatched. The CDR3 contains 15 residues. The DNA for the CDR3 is TGTGCCAGCAGTTACGGGACTAGCGGCGGGAGGGAGCAGTTCTTC. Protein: CASSYGTSGGREQFF.

The CDR3, as DNA: TGTGCCAGCAGTGTCTTTAGCGGGGGTACGCAGTATTTT. Translating it yields CASSVFSGGTQYF. J is TRBJ2-3 and V is TRBV25-1, with 9 bases matching TRBD2. CDR1 is MGHDK and CDR2 is SYGVNS in the germline V gene. The CDR3 is made up of 13 amino acids. Unmatched junction bases numbered 4, after V lost 4 bases and J lost 8 bases.

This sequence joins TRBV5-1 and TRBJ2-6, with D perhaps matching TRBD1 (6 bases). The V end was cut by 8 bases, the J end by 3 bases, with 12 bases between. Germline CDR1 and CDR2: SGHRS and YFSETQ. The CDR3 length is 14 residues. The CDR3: CASKTGIGANVLTF. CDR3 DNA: TGCGCCAGTAAAACAGGGATTGGGGCCAACGTCCTGACTTTC. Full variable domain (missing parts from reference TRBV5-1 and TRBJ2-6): KAGVTQTPRYLIKTRGQQVTLSCSPISGHRSVSWYQQTPGQGLQFLFEYFSETQRNKGNFPGRFSGRQFSNSRSEMNVSTLELGDSALYLCASKTGIGANVLTFGAGSRLTVL.

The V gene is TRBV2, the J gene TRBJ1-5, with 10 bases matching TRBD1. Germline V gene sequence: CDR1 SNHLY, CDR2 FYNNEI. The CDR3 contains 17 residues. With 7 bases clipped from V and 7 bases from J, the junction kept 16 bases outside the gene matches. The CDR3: CASNPRDRGSAQQPQHF. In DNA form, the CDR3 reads TGTGCCAGCAACCCCAGGGACAGGGGTTCGGCGCAACAGCCCCAGCATTTT.

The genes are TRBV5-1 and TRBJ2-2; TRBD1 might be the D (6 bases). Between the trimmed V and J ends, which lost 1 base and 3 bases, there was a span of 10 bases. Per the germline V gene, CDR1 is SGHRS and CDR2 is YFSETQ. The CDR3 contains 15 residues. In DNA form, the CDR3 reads TGCGCCAGCAGCTTGAGCCACAGGGACACCGGGGAGCTGTTTTTT. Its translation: CASSLSHRDTGELFF.

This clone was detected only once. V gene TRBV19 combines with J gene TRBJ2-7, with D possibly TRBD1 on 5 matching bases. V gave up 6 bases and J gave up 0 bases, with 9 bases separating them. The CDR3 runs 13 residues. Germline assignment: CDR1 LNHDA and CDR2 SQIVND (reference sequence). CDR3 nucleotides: TGTGCCAGTAGACATCAGGGCTCCTACGAGCAGTACTTC. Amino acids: CASRHQGSYEQYF.

CDR3 protein: CASSQGEWNEQFF. The CDR3 bases are TGCGCCAGCAGCCAAGGAGAGTGGAATGAGCAGTTCTTC. The J gene is TRBJ2-1, the V gene TRBV4-1; D gene uncertain. The V gene's germline CDR1 is MGHRA and CDR2 YSYEKL. The CDR3 is made up of 13 amino acids. The V gene lost 1 base and the J gene lost 7 bases, with 8 bases spanning the gap.

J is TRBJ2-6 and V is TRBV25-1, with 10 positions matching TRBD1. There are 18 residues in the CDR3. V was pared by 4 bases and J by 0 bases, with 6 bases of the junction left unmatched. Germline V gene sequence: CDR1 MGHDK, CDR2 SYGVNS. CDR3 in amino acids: CASSAPGQGISGANVLTF. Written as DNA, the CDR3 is TGTGCCAGCAGTGCGCCGGGACAGGGGATCTCTGGGGCCAACGTCCTGACTTTC. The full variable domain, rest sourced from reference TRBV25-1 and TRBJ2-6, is EADIYQTPRYLVIGTGKKITLECSQTMGHDKMYWYQQDPGMELHLIHYSYGVNSTEKGDLSSESTVSRIRTEHFPLTLESARPSHTSQYLCASSAPGQGISGANVLTFGAGSRLTVL.